The TCR beta chain described here comes from a study of T cell repertoires in cytomegalovirus infection. Study-wide context: From public TCR beta signatures came an indication of both CMV infection and matching HLA type. Study-level points and caveats: Within the response measured ex vivo, HLA-C-restricted CMV-specific TCR beta clonotypes were dominant. Cumulative public TCR beta family frequency identified carriers of CMV plus the relevant HLA.

A word on this clonotype: Its matching antigen is unknown. The junction differs from germline at one of its ends, possibly a read error.

MiXCR was run by TCRdb on the reads, yielding one entry per CDR3 protein. The sample carries hundreds of thousands of distinct CDR3 sequences, 24% recorded once. The TCR sequence derives from a human donor in good health (CMV status not recorded). Some clones in this sample may be carry-over from other donors' samples. Input material: CD8+ T cells from PBMCs.

The CDR3: CANSGMGTDQETQYF. Written as DNA, the CDR3 is TGTGCCAACAGTGGGATGGGGACAGACCAAGAGACCCAGTACTTC. The chain carries TRBV6-2 or TRBV6-3 and TRBJ2-5; 7 nucleotides match TRBD1. This CDR3 contains 15 residues. Germline CDR1 reads MNHEY; CDR2 reads SVGEGT.